Following are 8 T cell receptor beta chains from one sample sequenced in a study of identical twins. TCRdb recomputed calls from the 5' RACE reads with MiXCR, one row per CDR3 protein. The top ten hold under 2% of the sample, which has hundreds of thousands of distinct CDR3 sequences, roughly 12% seen once. These data were likewise used in another study, on yellow fever vaccine responses in identical twins.

Material for sequencing was PBMCs. Source of these receptors: a woman under 30 in good health.

In its sample, this clonotype was seen a few times. V gene TRBV12-3 or TRBV12-4 combines with J gene TRBJ2-2; maybe TRBD1 (6 bases). Trimming shortened V by 6 bases and J by 1 base, and 12 bases separated the two germline ends. The CDR3 has 15 residues. The CDR3 region is CASRPGHQNTGELFF. The CDR3 nucleotides are TGTGCCAGCAGGCCGGGACACCAGAACACCGGGGAGCTGTTTTTT.

The chain's CDR3 is CASSYTGTYGYTF. The CDR3 DNA is TGTGCCAGCAGTTACACAGGGACCTATGGCTACACCTTC. The chain has TRBV6-2 or TRBV6-3 and TRBJ1-2, with TRBD1 as a possible D gene (6 bases). This CDR3 spans 13 amino acids. Deletions cut 2 bases from V and 4 bases from J, with 8 bases between. Germline CDR1 is MNHEY and CDR2 is SVGEGT.

The chain couples TRBV28 to TRBJ1-5; D gene uncertain. The CDR3 loop spans 16 amino acids. CDR1 is MDHEN and CDR2 is SYDVKM in the germline V gene. Trimming shortened V by 3 bases and J by 0 bases, and 12 bases separated the two germline ends. The CDR3: CASSFGRSYSNQPQHF. The CDR3 nucleotides read TGTGCCAGCAGTTTCGGCAGGTCCTATAGCAATCAGCCCCAGCATTTT.

This clonotype was detected a few times. This rearrangement joins TRBV11-2 to TRBJ2-3; D perhaps matches TRBD1 (6 bases). The germline V and J ends were trimmed by 0 bases and 0 bases, with 10 bases remaining between them. Per germline, CDR1 SGHAT and CDR2 FQNNGV. CDR3 length: 16 amino acids. Here the CDR3 reads CASSLDGTPSTDTQYF. The CDR3 DNA follows: TGTGCCAGCAGCTTAGATGGGACACCGAGCACAGATACGCAGTATTTT.

This clonotype was seen a few times. The V call is TRBV7-2, the J call TRBJ2-7; no clear D. CDR1 is SGHTA and CDR2 is FQGNSA in the germline V gene. V was shortened by 5 bases and J by 2 bases, with 16 bases between the two germline ends. The CDR3 is 15 residues long. CDR3 nucleotides: TGTGCCAGCAGCCCGGATCCTGGACCCCCCTACGAGCAGTACTTC. It yields the protein CASSPDPGPPYEQYF.

This clonotype was counted a few times. The rearrangement uses TRBV5-1 and TRBJ2-2; TRBD2 matches at 7 bases. The CDR3 contains 16 residues. V lost 4 bases and J lost 1; bases outside the gene matches: 7. Germline V CDR1 and CDR2: SGHRS, YFSETQ. CDR3 protein: CASSGGTIRNTGELFF. CDR3 bases: TGCGCCAGCAGCGGCGGGACTATACGGAACACCGGGGAGCTGTTTTTT.

The J gene is TRBJ1-5, the V gene TRBV25-1; 8 positions agree with TRBD1. This CDR3 is built from 14 residues. The germline gives CDR1 MGHDK, CDR2 SYGVNS. Germline trimming cut 6 bases from V and 4 bases from J; bases unmatched to any gene: 5. CDR3 region: CASSRQGQNQPQHF. The CDR3 bases are TGTGCCAGCAGCCGACAGGGGCAGAATCAGCCCCAGCATTTT.

This clonotype was counted a few times. The chain has TRBV7-6 and TRBJ2-3, with 8 bases matching TRBD1. This CDR3 spans 15 amino acids. After removal of 4 bases from V and 2 bases from J, the junction contained 5 bases not matched to a gene. Per germline, CDR1 SGHVS and CDR2 FNYEAQ. The CDR3, as DNA: TGTGCCAGCAGCTCCAGGGGGCCCGACACAGATACGCAGTATTTT. Translated, it gives CASSSRGPDTDTQYF.